What follows are 6 T cell receptor beta chains derived from one specimen sequenced in a study of blood T cell repertoires in COVID-19. Sequencing used immunoSEQ multiplex PCR; TCRdb keeps in-frame clones, though not all of them. Here the sample spans roughly 190,000 clones, 75% to 90% being singletons. Sequenced: peripheral blood. The receptors shown here come from a man in his 60s with acute or convalescent COVID-19.

This chain connects TRBV12-5 to TRBJ1-3, with TRBD1 as a possible D gene (6 bases). The V end was cut by 7 bases, the J end by 1 base, with 11 bases between. Germline values: CDR1 LGHNT, CDR2 FRNRAP. The CDR3 is 14 residues long. CDR3 protein: CASDREGSGNTIYF. CDR3 in DNA: TGTGCTAGTGACAGGGAGGGTTCTGGAAACACCATATATTTT. Looking up the rest from reference TRBV12-5 and TRBJ1-3 gives the full variable domain: DARVTQTPRHKVTEMGQEVTMRCQPILGHNTVFWYRQTMMQGLELLAYFRNRAPLDDSGMPKDRFSAEMPDATLATLKIQPSEPRDSAVYFCASDREGSGNTIYFGEGSWLTVV.

This rearrangement joins TRBV5-6 to TRBJ2-5, with 8 bases that match TRBD1. Germline-derived CDR1 and CDR2 are SGHDT and YYEEEE. This CDR3 has 15 amino acids. Trimming at V came to 5 bases and at J to 2 bases, leaving 8 bases not matched to a gene. The CDR3, as DNA: TGTGCCAGCAGTTCAGGGACAGGCAATCAAGAGACCCAGTACTTC. It encodes CASSSGTGNQETQYF.

There are a few counts of this clone. The CDR3 spells CASSYSLQGVREKLFF. The CDR3 nucleotides read TGTGCCAGCAGTTACTCTCTACAGGGGGTGCGCGAAAAACTGTTTTTT. The chain is built from TRBV6-5 and TRBJ1-4; 8 positions agree with TRBD1. The junction had 8 bases not matched to a gene; V was cut back by 0 bases and J by 8 bases. The CDR3 covers 16 residues. CDR1 and CDR2 (germline): MNHEY, SVGAGI.

This clone appeared a few times. The chain couples TRBV14 to TRBJ2-3, with 9 bases fitting TRBD2. Germline CDR1 reads SGHDN; CDR2 reads FVKESK. The CDR3 runs 14 residues. V was clipped by 5 bases and J by 7 bases; unmatched bases: 7. The CDR3 DNA reads as TGTGCCAGCAGCGTTGCGGGGGGGTTTAATACGCAGTATTTT. It specifies CASSVAGGFNTQYF.

The chain combines TRBV19 with TRBJ2-7; 7 bases fit TRBD2. V was clipped by 5 bases and J by 0 bases; unmatched bases: 7. CDR3 length: 15 amino acids. Germline V gene sequence: CDR1 LNHDA, CDR2 SQIVND (reference sequence). The CDR3: CASSPTSDVSYEQYF. DNA for the CDR3: TGTGCCAGTAGTCCAACTAGCGATGTCTCCTACGAGCAGTACTTC.

The chain is built from TRBV29-1 and TRBJ1-1; TRBD1 aligns across 9 bases. V was clipped by 5 bases and J by 4 bases; unmatched bases: 5. The CDR3 loop spans 13 amino acids. The germline CDR1 and CDR2 sequences are SQVTM and ANQGSEA. The CDR3 nucleotides read TGCAGCGTTACACAGGGGGCCGGCACTGAAGCTTTCTTT. Its translation is CSVTQGAGTEAFF.